The rows below give T cell receptor beta chains drawn from one sample of a study of blood T cell repertoires in COVID-19. The assay was immunoSEQ multiplex PCR, and TCRdb's table has in-frame clones only and misses some. Among about 370,000 clones listed, around 89% were seen once. Sequencing was performed on PBMCs or T cells enriched from blood (not recorded which). These receptors came from a man between 18 and 29 years old who had recovered from COVID-19. CDR3s leave out the opening cysteine and the closing phenylalanine or tryptophan.

V	CDR3
TRBV6-5	ASRTDRGGNQPQH
TRBV5-1	ASSFLTGDWGYT
TRBV28	ASSLRGLGNQPQH
TRBV7-2	ASALAGTYEQY
TRBV6-5	ASKQGPNTEAF
TRBV15	ATSRGGLVVGNEQF
TRBV9	ASSPRGQAKGGTEAF
TRBV4-1	ASSQDRSYNEQF
TRBV28	ASSSPGQSPNEQF
TRBV28	AHQDRITYGYT
TRBV7-9	ASRPGQALYGYT
TRBV5-1	ASSPKGVNEQY
TRBV12-3/TRBV12-4	ASSLTEKETQY
TRBV29-1	SVEDRLNTEAF
TRBV6-5	ASTRTSGRPDTQY
TRBV5-1	ASSLGRGPYEQY
TRBV6-5	ASTFGQGRTEAF
TRBV11-2	ASSLVVGAYEQY
TRBV5-1	ASKSLGRAGAEAF
TRBV30	AWSVKGQYNSPLH
TRBV5-1	ASSLGQGENEQF
TRBV27	ASSLDAGTNEKLF
TRBV7-3	ASSAHGLAGYEQF
TRBV27	ASSLSTGGNYGYT
TRBV9	ASSPMIDYGYT
TRBV28	ASSLLRDRLNTGELF
TRBV29-1	SVGGGGRETQY
TRBV5-1	ASSSGVNTEAF
TRBV12-3/TRBV12-4	ASSLGAGPQH
TRBV9	ASSVQGEQF
TRBV12-3/TRBV12-4	ASARGAGLGYT
TRBV6-1	ASSEGTGATGNQH
TRBV6-5	ASSPGTGKYEQY
TRBV16	ASSQFVSSYEQY
TRBV28	ASRPGTGGNQPQH